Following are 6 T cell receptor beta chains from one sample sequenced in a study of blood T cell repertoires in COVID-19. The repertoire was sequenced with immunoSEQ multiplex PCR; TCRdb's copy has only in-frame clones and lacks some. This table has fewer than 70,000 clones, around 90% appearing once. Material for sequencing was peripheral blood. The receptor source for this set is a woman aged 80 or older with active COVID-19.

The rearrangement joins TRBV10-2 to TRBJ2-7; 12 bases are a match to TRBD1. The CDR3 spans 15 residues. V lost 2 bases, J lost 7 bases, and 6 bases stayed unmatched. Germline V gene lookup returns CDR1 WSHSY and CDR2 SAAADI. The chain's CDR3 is CASSEIGTGGREQYV. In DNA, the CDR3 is TGCGCCAGCAGTGAGATTGGGACAGGGGGCAGGGAGCAGTACGTC.

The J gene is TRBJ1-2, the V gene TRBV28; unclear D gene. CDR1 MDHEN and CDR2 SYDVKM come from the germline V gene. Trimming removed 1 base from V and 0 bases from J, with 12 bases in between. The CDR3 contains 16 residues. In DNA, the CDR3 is TGTGCCAGCAGTTTATTGGGAGGCCCAGCTAACTATGGCTACACCTTC. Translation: CASSLLGGPANYGYTF.

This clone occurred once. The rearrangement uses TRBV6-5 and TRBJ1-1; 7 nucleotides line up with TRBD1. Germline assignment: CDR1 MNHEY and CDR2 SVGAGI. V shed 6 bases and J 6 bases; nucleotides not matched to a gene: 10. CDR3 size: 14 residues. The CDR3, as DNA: TGTGCCAGCAGAATCGACAGGGCCCATTCTGAAGCTTTCTTT. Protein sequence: CASRIDRAHSEAFF.

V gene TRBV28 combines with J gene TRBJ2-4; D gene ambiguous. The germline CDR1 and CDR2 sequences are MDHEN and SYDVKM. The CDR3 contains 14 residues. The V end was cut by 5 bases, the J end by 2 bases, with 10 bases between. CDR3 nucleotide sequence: TGTGCCAGCAGTCCATCGTGGCCCAAAAACATTCAGTACTTC. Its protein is CASSPSWPKNIQYF.

CDR3 sequence: CASSKGQGYEQYF. The CDR3 DNA is TGTGCCAGCAGTAAAGGACAGGGCTACGAGCAGTACTTC. V and J are TRBV12-3 or TRBV12-4 and TRBJ2-7, with 8 bases matching TRBD1. The CDR3 sequence is 13 residues long. The V and J ends lost 5 bases and 3 bases, in that order; junction bases with no gene match: 3.

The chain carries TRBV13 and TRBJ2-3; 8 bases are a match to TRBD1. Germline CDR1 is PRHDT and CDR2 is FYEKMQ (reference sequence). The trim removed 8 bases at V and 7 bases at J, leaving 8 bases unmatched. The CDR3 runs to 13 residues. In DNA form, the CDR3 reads TGTGCCAGCTCAGGGGGCGCCAGTTATACGCAGTATTTT. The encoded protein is CASSGGASYTQYF.